These 19 T cell receptor beta chains were all obtained from the same sample, sequenced in a study of T cells in Graves' hyperthyroidism and ophthalmopathy. Amplification of TCR beta CDR3 regions used RNA as the template. A first-round RT-PCR of the TCR CDR3 used the HTBI primer set. One entry per CDR3 protein results from TCRdb running MiXCR on the multiplex PCR reads. The sample gives about 560,000 distinct CDR3 sequences, around 46% of which show up once; roughly 8.2% is in the top ten. Sample: peripheral blood or thyroid tissue (not recorded which). The receptors shown here come from a woman in her late teens or twenties with Graves' hyperthyroidism.

V and J are TRBV2 and TRBJ1-2; D ambiguous. This CDR3 contains 13 residues. V lost 6 bases, J lost 8 bases, and 16 bases lay in between. CDR1 and CDR2 from the germline V gene are SNHLY and FYNNEI. CDR3 protein: CASSRRRQRGYTF. CDR3 nucleotide sequence: TGTGCCAGCAGCCGTAGGAGGCAGCGGGGCTACACCTTC.

This clonotype showed up just a few times. The genes are TRBV10-3 and TRBJ2-7; the D gene could be TRBD1 or TRBD2 (6 bases each). Germline CDR1 and CDR2: ENHRY and SYGVKD. V dropped 10 bases and J dropped 5 bases, with 12 bases sitting between them. The CDR3 contains 11 residues. CDR3 amino acids: CATYGGNEQYF. CDR3 DNA sequence: TGTGCCACCTACGGGGGCAACGAGCAGTACTTC.

Comment on this clonotype: This may be a read error, as it is one base from a much larger clone. The rearrangement uses TRBV7-9 and TRBJ2-7; 9 nucleotides match TRBD1. After removal of 3 bases from V and 4 bases from J, the junction contained 10 bases not matched to a gene. Germline CDR1 and CDR2: SEHNR and FQNEAQ (reference sequence). The CDR3 is made up of 16 amino acids. CDR3 DNA: TGTGCCAGCAGCTTGGGGCCAGGACAGGGGCGTTACGAGCAGTACTTC. It codes for CASSLGPGQGRYEQYF.

This clonotype was picked up one time. The rearrangement joins TRBV2 to TRBJ1-6; a possible D gene is TRBD1 (6 bases). The V end lost 1 base, the J end lost 13 bases, and 11 bases lay between the germline ends. From germline, CDR1 is SNHLY and CDR2 FYNNEI. This CDR3 contains 13 residues. The DNA for the CDR3 is TGTGCCAGCAGTGAAGGGGGGGGGCAGCCCCTCCACTTT. Amino acids: CASSEGGGQPLHF.

This clonotype was seen many times. The J gene is TRBJ1-2, the V gene TRBV24-1, with D unclear. The CDR3 consists of 14 residues. Per the germline V gene, CDR1 is KGHDR and CDR2 is SFDVKD. Between the trimmed V and J ends, which lost 2 bases and 6 bases, there was a span of 12 bases. CDR3 in amino acids: CATSDYGREHGYTF. CDR3 coding DNA: TGTGCCACCAGTGATTATGGGAGAGAACATGGCTACACCTTC.

This clonotype was seen a few times. This sequence joins TRBV9 and TRBJ1-2, with a weak D call TRBD1 (6 bases). The CDR3 runs 14 residues. V was pared by 4 bases and J by 2 bases, with 12 bases between. Germline V CDR1 and CDR2: SGDLS, YYNGEE. The DNA of the CDR3 is TGTGCCAGCAGCCAGTTACAGGGAAACTATGGCTACACCTTC. Protein product: CASSQLQGNYGYTF.

This clonotype was seen many times. V is TRBV2 and J is TRBJ1-3; D call uncertain. Germline CDR1 and CDR2: SNHLY and FYNNEI. The V end lost 5 bases, the J end lost 6 bases, and 5 bases lay between the germline ends. The CDR3 has 11 amino acids. The CDR3 nucleotides read TGTGCCAGCAGTCCGTTAAACACCATATATTTT. Protein sequence: CASSPLNTIYF.

This clonotype was counted between two and nine times. V is TRBV7-9 and J is TRBJ2-7, with D unresolved. This CDR3 contains 14 residues. Per the germline V gene, CDR1 is SEHNR and CDR2 is FQNEAQ (reference sequence). V was shortened by 4 bases and J by 1 base, with 11 bases between the two germline ends. Written as DNA, the CDR3 is TGTGCCAGCAGCTCTGGACGGATGTCCTACGAGCAGTACTTC. Its translation: CASSSGRMSYEQYF.

This clonotype was observed many times. CDR3 sequence (DNA): TGCAGTGCTAGATCGTCCGGGGAGCTGTTTTTT. Translated, it gives CSARSSGELFF. The chain combines TRBV20-1 with TRBJ2-2, with unresolved D. Trimming took 2 bases from V and 6 from J, leaving 4 bases between them. The CDR3 loop spans 11 amino acids. Germline V gene data show CDR1 as DFQATT and CDR2 as SNEGSKA (reference sequence).

This chain uses TRBV20-1 with TRBJ2-6, with 9 bases aligning to TRBD1. The CDR3 extends over 17 amino acids. Germline V gene lookup returns CDR1 DFQATT and CDR2 SNEGSKA (reference sequence). J lost 0 bases, V lost 4 bases, and 7 bases had no gene match. This chain's CDR3 is CSAKGTGPYSGANVLTF. The CDR3 DNA reads as TGCAGTGCTAAAGGGACAGGGCCATACTCTGGGGCCAACGTCCTGACTTTC.

About this clonotype: This may be a read error: a much more frequent sequence differs by one nucleotide. The chain couples TRBV11-2 to TRBJ2-5, with 9 bases aligning to TRBD1. The germline V gene has CDR1 SGHAT and CDR2 FQNNGV. V lost 5 bases to trimming and J lost 5 bases; unmatched junction nucleotides: 6. The CDR3 sequence is 14 residues long. CDR3 protein: CASSAHGTGETQYF. In nucleotides, the CDR3 is TGTGCCAGCAGCGCCCACGGGACAGGGGAGACCCAGTACTTC. Drawing the rest from reference TRBV11-2 and TRBJ2-5, the complete variable domain is EAGVAQSPRYKIIEKRQSVAFWCNPISGHATLYWYQQILGQGPKLLIQFQNNGVVDDSQLPKDRFSAERLKGVDSTLKIQPAKLEDSAVYLCASSAHGTGETQYFGPGTRLLVL.

As regards this clonotype: At one boundary the junction diverges from the germline segment, which might be a read error. The rearrangement uses TRBV5-1 and TRBJ1-5; perhaps TRBD1 as D (5 bases). Germline values: CDR1 SGHRS, CDR2 YFSETQ. The CDR3 length is 14 residues. The CDR3 spells CASSPGGDNQPQHF. CDR3 nucleotides: TGTGCCAGCAGCCCAGGAGGGGACAATCAGCCCCAGCATTTT.

The rearrangement joins TRBV30 to TRBJ1-1, with 7 bases fitting TRBD1. The CDR3 loop spans 13 amino acids. CDR1 is GTSNPN, CDR2 SVGIG, per germline (reference sequence). The V gene end was trimmed by 3 bases and the J gene end by 5 bases; junction bases not matched to a gene: 6. CDR3 region: CAWSIGTATEAFF. CDR3 in DNA: TGTGCCTGGAGCATCGGGACAGCTACTGAAGCTTTCTTT. Variable domain in full (rest from reference TRBV30 and TRBJ1-1): SQTIHQWPATLVQPVGSPLSLECTVEGTSNPNLYWYRQAAGRGLQLLFYSVGIGQISSEVPQNLSASRPQDRQFILSSKKLLLSDSGFYLCAWSIGTATEAFFGQGTRLTVV.

The rearrangement links TRBV7-6 to TRBJ2-7; D is unresolved. Germline CDR1 SGHVS, CDR2 FNYEAQ. Trimming cost V 6 bases and J 0 bases, with 12 bases left between them. The CDR3 extends over 14 amino acids. The CDR3 reads CASSSFDNSYEQYF. CDR3 coding DNA: TGTGCCAGCAGTTCCTTCGACAACTCCTACGAGCAGTACTTC.

This clonotype came up a few times. This rearrangement joins TRBV5-1 to TRBJ1-4, with D perhaps matching TRBD1 (5 bases). The CDR3 length is 16 residues. From germline, CDR1 is SGHRS and CDR2 YFSETQ. The V end lost 3 bases, the J end lost 0 bases, and 12 bases lay between the germline ends. The CDR3 nucleotides are TGCGCCAGCAGCTCTACAGAGACAGCAACTAATGAAAAACTGTTTTTT. As protein: CASSSTETATNEKLFF.

DNA for the CDR3: TGCAGCGTTGTGGGGACAGGGGACTATGGCTACACCTTC. Translation: CSVVGTGDYGYTF. V usage is TRBV29-1 and J usage is TRBJ1-2, with 10 positions matching TRBD1. The J segment lost 3 bases and the V segment lost 4 bases, leaving 2 bases of the junction unmatched. The CDR3 contains 13 residues. Germline loops: CDR1 SQVTM, CDR2 ANQGSEA. Variable domain in full (rest from reference TRBV29-1 and TRBJ1-2): SAVISQKPSRDICQRGTSLTIQCQVDSQVTMMFWYRQQPGQSLTLIATANQGSEATYESGFVIDKFPISRPNLTFSTLTVSNMSPEDSSIYLCSVVGTGDYGYTFGSGTRLTVV.

The chain combines TRBV11-2 with TRBJ1-2, with a possible D match to TRBD1 (6 bases). Per the germline V gene, CDR1 is SGHAT and CDR2 is FQNNGV. CDR3 length equals 14 residues. Trimming removed 6 bases at V and 0 bases at J, with 11 bases between. CDR3 nucleotides: TGTGCCAGCAGTCGACAGGCTACTAACTATGGCTACACCTTC. This gives the protein CASSRQATNYGYTF.

The rearrangement uses TRBV20-1 and TRBJ2-5, with D hard to call. Germline lookup yields CDR1 DFQATT and CDR2 SNEGSKA (reference sequence). Trimming shortened V by 0 bases and J by 2 bases, and 7 bases separated the two germline ends. This CDR3 comprises 13 residues. The CDR3 bases are TGCAGTGCTAGAGATTCCGGACAAGAGACCCAGTACTTC. Translation: CSARDSGQETQYF.

This clonotype was recorded many times. This rearrangement joins TRBV7-2 to TRBJ1-2, with D uncertain. Trimming cost V 3 bases and J 6 bases, with 5 bases left between them. This CDR3 spans 11 amino acids. The V gene's germline CDR1 is SGHTA and CDR2 FQGNSA. This CDR3 is CASSFGDGYTF. CDR3 nucleotide sequence: TGTGCCAGCAGCTTCGGGGATGGCTACACCTTC.